The T cell receptor beta chain described here comes from a study of T cells after yellow fever vaccination. Production of TCR cDNA was by 5'RACE template switching, which also added a universal primer site and UMIs. TCRdb analysed the 5' RACE reads with MiXCR anew, one entry per CDR3 protein. The sample consists of a few hundred thousand distinct CDR3 sequences, roughly 8.3% of them appearing once. From germline, CDR1 is LNHDA and CDR2 SQIVND (reference sequence). CDR3 size: 16 residues. V was clipped by 4 bases and J by 8 bases; unmatched bases: 7. The rearrangement joins TRBV19 to TRBJ2-1, with 14 positions matching TRBD2. This receptor was identified in a man younger than 35 who received the YFV17D yellow fever vaccine. The specimen was PBMCs, collected about 49 days after the first yellow fever vaccination. The CDR3: CASSRRPGLAGDEQFF. The CDR3 DNA is TGTGCCAGTAGTAGACGACCGGGACTAGCGGGGGATGAGCAGTTCTTC.